A selection of T cell receptor beta chains follows, all from one sample in a study of blood T cell repertoires in COVID-19. Profiling relied on immunoSEQ multiplex PCR, and the TCRdb table lists in-frame clones only, not all of them. Seen here are 200,000 to 300,000 clones, 84% observed once, and the top ten hold roughly 1.4%. Material for sequencing was peripheral blood. These receptors came from a woman in her 40s who had recovered from COVID-19. CDR3s include the opening cysteine and the closing phenylalanine or tryptophan. The D gene is left open where the match is weak. Clone size appears in some rows only: once, few, many, or a class for an expanded clone.

TRBV12-3/TRBV12-4	TRBJ2-5	TRBD2	NA	CASSSLAEETQYF	TGTGCCAGCAGTTCACTAGCGGAAGAGACCCAGTACTTC
TRBV6-5	TRBJ1-6	NA	NA	CASSPDGLGSPLHF	TGTGCCAGCAGTCCAGACGGGTTAGGTTCACCCCTCCACTTT
TRBV27	TRBJ2-1	TRBD2	few	CASSLLAGGRNEQFF	TGTGCCAGCAGTTTACTAGCGGGGGGCCGCAATGAGCAGTTCTTC
TRBV6-5	TRBJ2-7	TRBD2	NA	CASTTPRGTTYEQYF	TGTGCCAGCACCACACCCCGGGGGACTACCTACGAGCAGTACTTC
TRBV3-1/TRBV3-2	TRBJ1-6	NA	once	CASSQGGGHSPLHF	TGTGCCAGCAGCCAAGGGGGGGGCCATTCACCCCTCCACTTT
TRBV3-1/TRBV3-2	TRBJ1-5	NA	NA	CASSKSAYSNQPQHF	TGTGCCAGCAGCAAAAGCGCTTATAGCAATCAGCCCCAGCATTTT
TRBV11-3	TRBJ2-1	NA	NA	CASSFRGGTYNEQFF	TGTGCCAGCAGCTTTCGTGGGGGGACCTACAATGAGCAGTTCTTC
TRBV28	TRBJ2-7	TRBD1	once	CASSSPGTGGEEQYF	TGTGCCAGCAGTTCCCCCGGGACAGGGGGCGAAGAGCAGTACTTC
TRBV19	TRBJ1-3	TRBD1	NA	CASSPSPGQGVGNTIYF	TGTGCCAGTAGTCCCTCACCGGGACAGGGAGTTGGAAACACCATATATTTT
TRBV5-1	TRBJ2-1	NA	NA	CASSLGQSSYNEQFF	TGCGCCAGCAGCCTCGGACAGAGCTCCTACAATGAGCAGTTCTTC
TRBV5-1	TRBJ2-3	TRBD2	NA	CASSLDAVGGGESTDTQYF	TGCGCCAGCAGCTTGGATGCTGTCGGCGGGGGGGAAAGCACAGATACGCAGTATTTT
TRBV5-1	TRBJ2-2	TRBD1	NA	CASSSSTGMTGELFF	TGCGCCAGCAGCTCTTCGACAGGGATGACCGGGGAGCTGTTTTTT
TRBV19	TRBJ1-5	NA	once	CASSISPPGRALGQPQHF	TGTGCCAGTAGTATATCCCCTCCCGGCAGGGCCCTCGGTCAGCCCCAGCATTTT
TRBV6-5	TRBJ2-7	TRBD1	NA	CASSYSNSGGDEQYF	TGTGCCAGCAGTTACTCGAATTCAGGGGGAGACGAGCAGTACTTC
TRBV5-1	TRBJ1-1	TRBD1	NA	CASSWGQVNTEAFF	TGCGCCAGCAGCTGGGGACAGGTAAACACTGAAGCTTTCTTT
TRBV7-9	TRBJ1-1	TRBD1	few	CASSTYQGATEAFF	TGTGCCAGCAGCACGTACCAGGGGGCCACTGAAGCTTTCTTT
TRBV5-1	TRBJ2-2	TRBD2	NA	CASSFSGVNTGELFF	TGCGCCAGCAGCTTTAGCGGGGTGAACACCGGGGAGCTGTTTTTT
TRBV5-5	TRBJ1-3	NA	NA	CASSFQNTIYF	TGTGCCAGCAGCTTCCAAAACACCATATATTTT
TRBV7-3	TRBJ2-2	NA	NA	CASSSYTGELFF	TGTGCCAGCAGCTCATACACCGGGGAGCTGTTTTTT
TRBV2	TRBJ2-1	TRBD2	NA	CASRTGGWNEQFF	TGTGCCAGCAGAACGGGGGGTTGGAATGAGCAGTTCTTC
TRBV3-1/TRBV3-2	TRBJ1-6	TRBD1	NA	CASSQVLGTGPLHF	TGTGCCAGCAGCCAAGTACTGGGGACAGGACCCCTCCACTTT
TRBV6-5	TRBJ2-2	NA	NA	CASSYYPTGNTGELFF	TGTGCCAGCAGTTACTATCCGACAGGAAACACCGGGGAGCTGTTTTTT
TRBV20-1	TRBJ1-1	NA	NA	CSAIVNTEAFF	TGCAGTGCTATCGTGAACACTGAAGCTTTCTTT
TRBV5-8	TRBJ1-4	NA	NA	CASSLALGRGGMFF	TGTGCCAGCAGCTTGGCCCTCGGACGGGGGGGGATGTTTTTT
TRBV27	TRBJ1-6	NA	NA	CASSLFPPTAGSSYNSPLHF	TGTGCCAGCAGTTTATTCCCCCCGACAGCCGGAAGCTCCTATAATTCACCCCTCCACTTT
TRBV6-6	TRBJ1-2	TRBD1	NA	CASSYGGQGHGYTF	TGTGCCAGCAGTTACGGGGGACAGGGACATGGCTACACCTTC
TRBV5-1	TRBJ2-1	NA	NA	CASSLMGGYNEQFF	TGCGCCAGCAGCTTGATGGGCGGGTACAATGAGCAGTTCTTC
TRBV5-1	TRBJ1-1	NA	NA	CASSLGRVGTEAFF	TGCGCCAGCAGCTTGGGGAGGGTCGGTACTGAAGCTTTCTTT